Each of the 13 T cell receptor beta chains below was sequenced from the same sample in a study of T cells after posttransplantation cyclophosphamide. Sequencing was performed with immunoSEQ multiplex PCR; in TCRdb, only in-frame clones are kept and a portion is missing. The table lists about 46,000 clones, around 94% of them singletons. Sequencing was performed on PBMCs. These receptors were obtained from a woman aged 50 to 60 in good health and a related stem cell transplant donor.

This rearrangement joins TRBV10-1 to TRBJ2-7; D remains unclear. The germline V and J ends were trimmed by 0 bases and 11 bases, with 14 bases remaining between them. CDR3 size: 13 residues. Looked up from germline, CDR1 is WNHNN and CDR2 is SYGVQD (reference sequence). The CDR3 reads CASSESNLQEEYF. CDR3 DNA: TGCGCCAGCAGTGAGTCGAACCTTCAAGAGGAGTACTTC.

This chain connects TRBV27 to TRBJ2-7, with TRBD2 matching 10 bases. CDR1 is MNHEY, CDR2 SMNVEV, per germline (reference sequence). The CDR3 runs to 13 residues. With 6 bases clipped from V and 4 bases from J, the junction kept 3 bases outside the gene matches. The CDR3 is CASSPSGSYEQYF. The DNA for the CDR3 is TGTGCCAGCAGCCCTAGCGGGAGTTACGAGCAGTACTTC.

The rearrangement uses TRBV19 and TRBJ2-7; a possible D gene is TRBD1 (6 bases). The germline V gene has CDR1 LNHDA and CDR2 SQIVND (reference sequence). The CDR3 length is 15 residues. The germline V and J ends were trimmed by 4 bases and 3 bases, with 16 bases remaining between them. CDR3: CASSTTGTLSYEQYF. For the CDR3, the DNA is TGTGCCAGTAGTACGACCGGGACACTTAGCTACGAGCAGTACTTC.

This sequence joins TRBV5-4 and TRBJ2-7; no firm D call. The CDR3 is 13 residues long. V lost 2 bases, J lost 3 bases, and 9 bases lay in between. The V gene's germline CDR1 is SGHNT and CDR2 YYREEE (reference sequence). CDR3 residues: CASSFKQNYEQYF. The CDR3 nucleotides are TGTGCCAGCAGCTTCAAACAGAACTACGAGCAGTACTTC.

This chain links TRBV2 with TRBJ1-5; 10 bases map to TRBD1. The trim removed 6 bases at V and 4 bases at J, leaving 6 bases unmatched. CDR1 is SNHLY and CDR2 is FYNNEI in the germline V gene. The CDR3 sequence is 15 residues long. CDR3 sequence reads: CASRRDRGRNQPQHF. DNA for the CDR3: TGTGCCAGCAGGAGGGACAGGGGTAGGAATCAGCCCCAGCATTTT.

The chain employs TRBV10-3 and TRBJ2-7, with 9 bases aligning to TRBD1. The CDR3 is 15 amino acids. J gave up 4 bases and V 2 bases, and 6 bases lay outside the gene matches. CDR1 and CDR2 (germline): ENHRY, SYGVKD. The CDR3 nucleotides are TGTGCCATCAGTGAGGGGGACAGGGTGCGTTACGAGCAGTACTTC. This encodes CAISEGDRVRYEQYF.

The chain combines TRBV12-1 with TRBJ1-1; the D call in the table, TRBD1, was not verified against the DNA. TRBV12-1 is a pseudogene. The CDR3 loop spans 15 amino acids. CDR3 DNA sequence: TGTGCCAGCAGCGCTCCTAGGGGGATGAACACTGAAGCTTTCTTT. Its translation: CASSAPRGMNTEAFF.

J is TRBJ2-3 and V is TRBV15, with a weak D call TRBD1 (5 bases). Germline V CDR1 and CDR2: LNHNV, YYDKDF (reference sequence). The CDR3 is 18 amino acids. The V gene lost 0 bases and the J gene lost 0 bases, with 16 bases spanning the gap. This chain's CDR3 is CATSRDSVDSLSTDTQYF. The CDR3, as DNA: TGTGCCACCAGCAGAGATAGTGTAGACAGTCTAAGCACAGATACGCAGTATTTT.

V gene TRBV5-5 combines with J gene TRBJ1-2; no firm D call. Trimming took off 1 base at V and 6 bases at J, with 13 bases between the two ends. The CDR3 runs to 14 residues. Germline CDR1 SGHKS, CDR2 YYEKEE (reference sequence). As DNA, the CDR3 is TGTGCCAGCAGCTTGATACGGGGTGGACATGGCTACACCTTC. Amino acid sequence: CASSLIRGGHGYTF.

This chain joins TRBV11-2 and TRBJ2-5, with D perhaps matching TRBD1 (6 bases). The germline V and J ends were trimmed by 6 bases and 5 bases, with 13 bases remaining between them. CDR1 is SGHAT and CDR2 is FQNNGV in the germline V gene. This CDR3 has 13 amino acids. The CDR3 DNA follows: TGTGCCAGCAGAAACCAGGGGCGGGAGACCCAGTACTTC. It is translated as CASRNQGRETQYF.

This rearrangement joins TRBV19 to TRBJ1-5, with 7 bases fitting TRBD1. The CDR3 is 15 amino acids. Per the germline V gene, CDR1 is LNHDA and CDR2 is SQIVND (reference sequence). V dropped 5 bases and J dropped 7; count of bases not matched to a gene: 11. For the CDR3, the DNA is TGTGCCAGTAGTTACACAGGGGAAAAGGGGCAGCCCCAGCATTTT. This sequence encodes CASSYTGEKGQPQHF.

The chain couples TRBV5-6 to TRBJ2-5; D is perhaps TRBD1 (5 bases). The V and J ends lost 3 bases and 1 base respectively, with 16 bases between them. Germline V lookup: CDR1 SGHDT, CDR2 YYEEEE. This CDR3 region has 16 residues. The CDR3 loop is CASSSRKQDSQETQYF. The CDR3 DNA reads TGTGCCAGCAGCTCAAGGAAACAGGATAGCCAAGAGACCCAGTACTTC.

V and J are TRBV19 and TRBJ2-7; D unclear. The V end lost 11 bases, the J end lost 3 bases, and 8 bases lay between the germline ends. CDR1 LNHDA and CDR2 SQIVND come from the germline V gene (reference sequence). This CDR3 contains 10 residues. Written as DNA, the CDR3 is TGTGCCCGTTCAGACTACGAGCAGTACTTC. Protein: CARSDYEQYF.